These 18 T cell receptor beta chains were sequenced from one sample in a study of cytomegalovirus exposure and HLA in healthy donors. In the PCR, 60 Vbeta and 13 Jbeta primers were used. Sequenced by immunoSEQ multiplex PCR; TCRdb stores in-frame clones only, minus some. The data hold about 64,000 clones, with around 72% observed a single time. Sequenced input: PBMCs. These receptor sequences come from a male donor in good health and CMV-seropositive.

Only one count was recorded for this clone. J is TRBJ2-2 and V is TRBV5-1, with TRBD1 matching 10 bases. Germline CDR1 is SGHRS and CDR2 is YFSETQ. The junction had 3 bases not matched to a gene; V was cut back by 4 bases and J by 3 bases. This CDR3 comprises 15 residues. The CDR3 DNA reads TGCGCCAGCAGCGCGACAGGGGGCGACACCGGGGAGCTGTTTTTT. Translating gives CASSATGGDTGELFF. Variable domain in full (rest from reference TRBV5-1 and TRBJ2-2): KAGVTQTPRYLIKTRGQQVTLSCSPISGHRSVSWYQQTPGQGLQFLFEYFSETQRNKGNFPGRFSGRQFSNSRSEMNVSTLELGDSALYLCASSATGGDTGELFFGEGSRLTVL.

This clone has only a few counts. The chain joins TRBV11-2 to TRBJ1-6, with 8 positions matching TRBD1. CDR3 length equals 15 residues. The V and J ends lost 5 bases and 9 bases, in that order; junction bases with no gene match: 9. CDR1 and CDR2 from the germline V gene are SGHAT and FQNNGV. The CDR3 reads CASSHQRQGSSPLHF. The DNA for the CDR3 is TGTGCCAGCAGCCACCAACGACAGGGGAGTTCACCCCTCCACTTT.

This chain joins TRBV6-4 and TRBJ2-1; 8 nucleotides align to TRBD2. Unmatched junction bases numbered 15, after V lost 10 bases and J lost 1 base. The germline V gene encodes CDR1 MRHNA and CDR2 SNTAGT. The CDR3 has 17 amino acids. The CDR3 spells CATPQGGRSLSYNEQFF. The CDR3 bases are TGTGCCACCCCCCAGGGCGGGAGGAGTTTATCCTACAATGAGCAGTTCTTC.

V usage is TRBV6-1 and J usage is TRBJ2-1; TRBD2 aligns across 9 bases. With V trimmed by 3 bases and J by 9 bases, 6 bases remained unmatched. There are 14 residues in the CDR3. CDR1 is MNHNS, CDR2 SASEGT, per germline. CDR3 in amino acids: CASSDVSGGFEQFF. CDR3 in DNA: TGTGCCAGCAGTGACGTTAGCGGGGGTTTTGAGCAGTTCTTC.

The V gene is TRBV5-6, the J gene TRBJ1-1; D is perhaps TRBD1 (6 bases). The CDR3 length is 16 residues. Trimming cost V 2 bases and J 0 bases, with 14 bases left between them. The germline V gene has CDR1 SGHDT and CDR2 YYEEEE. The CDR3 is CASSFRAGAMNTEAFF. The CDR3 DNA is TGTGCCAGCAGCTTTAGGGCAGGGGCCATGAACACTGAAGCTTTCTTT.

The chain recombines TRBV7-2 with TRBJ2-7; a possible D gene is TRBD1 (6 bases). Trimming removed 4 bases at V and 4 bases at J, with 11 bases between. Per germline, CDR1 SGHTA and CDR2 FQGNSA. The CDR3 is 13 amino acids. CDR3 nucleotide sequence: TGTGCCAGCAGCTGGAGCCAGGGGTACGAGCAGTACTTC. Translation: CASSWSQGYEQYF.

J is TRBJ2-1 and V is TRBV11-2; 11 bases fit TRBD2. J was trimmed by 8 bases and V by 4 bases; bases with no gene match: 19. CDR1 is SGHAT and CDR2 is FQNNGV in the germline V gene. The CDR3 spans 19 residues. CDR3: CASSSRLLAGVLKGDEQFF. The CDR3 region has the DNA TGTGCCAGCAGCTCCCGACTACTAGCGGGAGTCCTCAAGGGAGATGAGCAGTTCTTC.

The V call is TRBV19, the J call TRBJ1-4; 8 bases map to TRBD1. CDR1 is LNHDA and CDR2 is SQIVND in the germline V gene (reference sequence). J was trimmed by 3 bases and V by 7 bases; bases with no gene match: 7. The CDR3 totals 15 residues. The CDR3 loop is CASTRQGAANEKLFF. In DNA, the CDR3 is TGTGCCAGTACCAGGCAGGGGGCGGCTAATGAAAAACTGTTTTTT.

V gene TRBV19 combines with J gene TRBJ2-7; tentatively, D is TRBD2 (5 bases). The CDR3 sequence is 19 residues long. V was cut by 3 bases and J by 6 bases, with 30 bases left in between. The germline CDR1 and CDR2 sequences are LNHDA and SQIVND (reference sequence). The CDR3: CASSILVFEGAPSLGEQYF. DNA for the CDR3: TGTGCCAGTAGTATTCTGGTCTTCGAGGGAGCACCATCCCTCGGCGAGCAGTACTTC.

CDR3: CASSLLKGDTQYF. The CDR3 DNA sequence: TGTGCCAGCAGCTTACTCAAGGGGGATACGCAGTATTTT. The chain uses TRBV5-6 and TRBJ2-3, with a weak D call TRBD1 (5 bases). Trimming cost V 2 bases and J 6 bases, with 10 bases left between them. This CDR3 is built from 13 residues. Germline CDR1 is SGHDT and CDR2 is YYEEEE.

V usage is TRBV30 and J usage is TRBJ2-1; the match to TRBD2 covers 7 bases. The CDR3 loop spans 13 amino acids. V lost 2 bases to trimming and J lost 11 bases; unmatched junction nucleotides: 9. Germline lookup yields CDR1 GTSNPN and CDR2 SVGIG (reference sequence). The CDR3 is CAWSFRTSEKQFF. The CDR3 bases are TGTGCCTGGAGTTTCCGAACTAGCGAGAAGCAGTTCTTC.

This chain links TRBV19 with TRBJ1-1; D perhaps matches TRBD1 (6 bases). The CDR3 is 14 amino acids. The ends were cut back, 4 bases at V and 8 bases at J, with 17 bases in the middle. In germline, CDR1 is LNHDA, CDR2 SQIVND (reference sequence). The CDR3 reads CASSTGQLGEEAFF. The CDR3 DNA reads as TGTGCCAGTAGTACAGGACAGCTCGGAGAGGAAGCTTTCTTT.

The chain employs TRBV6-1 and TRBJ1-5; no clear D. The CDR3 contains 15 residues. V was trimmed by 2 bases and J by 3 bases, leaving 11 bases between them. Germline lookup yields CDR1 MNHNS and CDR2 SASEGT. The chain's CDR3 is CASSEILAVNQPQHF. The DNA for the CDR3 is TGTGCCAGCAGTGAAATTTTGGCCGTCAATCAGCCCCAGCATTTT.

The genes are TRBV6-1 and TRBJ1-5; 10 nucleotides line up with TRBD1. The CDR3 totals 15 residues. J was trimmed by 3 bases and V by 5 bases; bases with no gene match: 4. The germline CDR1 and CDR2 sequences are MNHNS and SASEGT. CDR3 sequence (DNA): TGTGCCAGCAGTCCGACAGGGGGCAACAATCAGCCCCAGCATTTT. This translates into CASSPTGGNNQPQHF.

This chain uses TRBV5-6 with TRBJ2-7, with D possibly TRBD1 on 7 matching bases. The ends were cut back, 2 bases at V and 2 bases at J, with 14 bases in the middle. There are 15 residues in the CDR3. CDR1 and CDR2 (germline): SGHDT, YYEEEE. The CDR3 sequence is CASSLGVRGAYEQYF. CDR3 nucleotide sequence: TGTGCCAGCAGCTTAGGCGTCAGGGGGGCCTACGAGCAGTACTTC.

This clone has just a few counts. The genes are TRBV29-1 and TRBJ1-3; D may be TRBD1 (6 bases). V shed 4 bases and J shed 4 bases, with 11 bases lying between them. The CDR3 length is 13 residues. The V gene's germline CDR1 is SQVTM and CDR2 ANQGSEA. DNA for the CDR3: TGCAGCGTTGTACAGGGAGGGGGAAACACCATATATTTT. This encodes CSVVQGGGNTIYF.

This clone turned up a few times. J is TRBJ2-3 and V is TRBV10-1, with D possibly matching TRBD1 (5 bases). Germline V gene lookup returns CDR1 WNHNN and CDR2 SYGVQD (reference sequence). Trimming left V 3 bases short and J 0 bases short, with 22 bases between. The CDR3 loop spans 19 amino acids. In nucleotides, the CDR3 is TGCGCCAGCAGTGATGAACGGACCCCAGGGATTCCTAGCACAGATACGCAGTATTTT. Protein: CASSDERTPGIPSTDTQYF.

The gene calls are TRBV5-1 and TRBJ2-3; D uncertain. The CDR3 is 15 amino acids. Germline V lookup: CDR1 SGHRS, CDR2 YFSETQ. V shed 0 bases and J shed 1 base, with 9 bases lying between them. CDR3 sequence reads: CASSLANPGTDTQYF. CDR3 in DNA: TGCGCCAGCAGCTTGGCCAATCCGGGCACAGATACGCAGTATTTT. The whole variable domain, remainder taken from reference TRBV5-1 and TRBJ2-3, is KAGVTQTPRYLIKTRGQQVTLSCSPISGHRSVSWYQQTPGQGLQFLFEYFSETQRNKGNFPGRFSGRQFSNSRSEMNVSTLELGDSALYLCASSLANPGTDTQYFGPGTRLTVL.